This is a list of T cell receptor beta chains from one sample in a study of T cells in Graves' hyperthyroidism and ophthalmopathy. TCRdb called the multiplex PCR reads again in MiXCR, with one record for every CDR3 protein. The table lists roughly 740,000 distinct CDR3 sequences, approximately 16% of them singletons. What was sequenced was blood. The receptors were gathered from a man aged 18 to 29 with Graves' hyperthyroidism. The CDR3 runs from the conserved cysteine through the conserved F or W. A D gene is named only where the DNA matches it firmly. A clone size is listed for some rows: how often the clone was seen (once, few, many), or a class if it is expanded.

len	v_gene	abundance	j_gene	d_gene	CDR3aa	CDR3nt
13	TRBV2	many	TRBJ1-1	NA	CASSVNGRGEAFF	TGTGCCAGCAGTGTAAACGGGAGAGGTGAAGCTTTCTTT
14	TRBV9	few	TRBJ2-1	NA	CASSVAGALDEQFF	TGTGCCAGCAGCGTAGCGGGAGCGTTGGATGAGCAGTTCTTC
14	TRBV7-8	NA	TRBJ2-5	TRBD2	CASSLSGTSGGVDF	TGTGCCAGCAGCTTATCCGGGACTAGCGGGGGCGTTGACTTC
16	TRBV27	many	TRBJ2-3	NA	CASSAYGTVGADTQYF	TGTGCCAGCAGTGCCTACGGGACGGTGGGGGCAGATACGCAGTATTTT
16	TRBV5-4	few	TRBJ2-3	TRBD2	CASSLGAGVSTDTQYF	TGTGCCAGCAGCTTGGGGGCGGGAGTAAGCACAGATACGCAGTATTTT
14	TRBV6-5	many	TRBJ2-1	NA	CASSYSSTGKEQFF	TGTGCCAGCAGTTACTCGTCAACAGGGAAGGAGCAGTTCTTC
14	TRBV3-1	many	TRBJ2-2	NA	CASSLGTVPGELFF	TGTGCCAGCAGCCTAGGGACTGTCCCCGGGGAGCTGTTTTTT
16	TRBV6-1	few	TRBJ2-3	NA	CASSEVGWAGTDTQYF	TGTGCCAGCAGTGAAGTGGGCTGGGCGGGTACAGATACGCAGTATTTT
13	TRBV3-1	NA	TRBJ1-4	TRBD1	CASRRQGVEKLFF	TGTGCCAGCAGGAGACAGGGAGTGGAAAAACTGTTTTTT
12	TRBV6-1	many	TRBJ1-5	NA	CASSDLWQPQHF	TGTGCCAGCAGTGATCTCTGGCAGCCCCAGCATTTT
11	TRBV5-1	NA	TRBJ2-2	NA	CASGTSGELFF	TGCGCCAGCGGGACGTCCGGGGAGCTGTTTTTT
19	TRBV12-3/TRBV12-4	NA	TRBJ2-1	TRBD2	CASSSLLAGGRPPYNEQFF	TGTGCCAGCAGTTCCTTACTAGCGGGAGGCCGTCCCCCCTACAATGAGCAGTTCTTC
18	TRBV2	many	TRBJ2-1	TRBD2	CASRPPGLAGGNYNEQFF	TGTGCCAGCAGGCCCCCGGGACTAGCGGGAGGAAACTACAATGAGCAGTTCTTC
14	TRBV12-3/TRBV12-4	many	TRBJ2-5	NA	CASSFRAHQETQYF	TGTGCCAGCAGTTTCAGGGCGCACCAAGAGACCCAGTACTTC
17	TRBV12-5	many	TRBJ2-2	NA	CASGHSRDTSNTGELFF	TGTGCTAGTGGTCACTCCCGGGACACTTCGAACACCGGGGAGCTGTTTTTT
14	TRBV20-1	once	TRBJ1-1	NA	CSARVDPGTVEAFF	TGCAGTGCTAGAGTGGATCCCGGGACGGTTGAAGCTTTCTTT
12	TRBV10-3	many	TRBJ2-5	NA	CAIRDNQETQYF	TGTGCCATCAGGGACAACCAAGAGACCCAGTACTTC
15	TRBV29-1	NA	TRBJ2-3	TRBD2	CSVEGVAGVTDTQYF	TGCAGCGTTGAAGGGGTAGCGGGTGTCACAGATACGCAGTATTTT
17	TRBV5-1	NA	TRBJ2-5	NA	CASSLVGGISTQETQYF	TGCGCCAGCAGCTTGGTGGGCGGAATCTCTACTCAAGAGACCCAGTACTTC
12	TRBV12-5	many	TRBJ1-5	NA	CASGLDEEPQHF	TGTGCTAGTGGTTTAGACGAAGAGCCCCAGCATTTT
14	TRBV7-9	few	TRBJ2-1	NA	CASSLVTSYNEQFF	TGTGCCAGCAGCTTAGTTACATCCTACAATGAGCAGTTCTTC
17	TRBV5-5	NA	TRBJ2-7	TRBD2	CASSRGMGLSPGGEQYF	TGTGCCAGCAGCCGGGGTATGGGGTTGTCCCCGGGGGGGGAGCAGTACTTC
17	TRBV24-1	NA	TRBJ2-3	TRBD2	CATSRRTSGRGEDTQYF	TGTGCCACCAGCCGGAGGACTAGCGGGAGAGGCGAAGATACGCAGTATTTT
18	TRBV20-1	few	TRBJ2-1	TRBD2	CSAREGLAGDLSYNEQFF	TGCAGTGCTAGAGAAGGACTAGCGGGAGACCTCTCCTACAATGAGCAGTTCTTC
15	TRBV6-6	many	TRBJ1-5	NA	CASSYGGAGNQPQHF	TGTGCCAGCAGTTACGGAGGGGCAGGGAATCAGCCCCAGCATTTT
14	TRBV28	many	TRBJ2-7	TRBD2	CASSGTSGNLEQYF	TGTGCCAGCAGTGGGACTAGCGGGAACCTCGAGCAGTACTTC
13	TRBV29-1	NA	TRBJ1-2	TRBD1	CSVRDREDYGYTF	TGCAGCGTTCGGGACAGGGAAGACTATGGCTACACCTTC
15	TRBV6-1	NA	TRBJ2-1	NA	CASRGIGRQTNEQFF	TGTGCCAGCAGGGGGATTGGGCGGCAGACCAATGAGCAGTTCTTC
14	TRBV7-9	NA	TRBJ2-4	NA	CASSLPRYGNIQYF	TGTGCCAGCAGCTTACCCCGATACGGAAACATTCAGTACTTC
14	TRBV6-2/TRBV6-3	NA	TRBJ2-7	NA	CASSYVGEVREQYF	TGTGCCAGCAGTTACGTGGGAGAAGTACGAGAGCAGTACTTC
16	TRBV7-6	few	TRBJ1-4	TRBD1	CASSLRVQGTNEKLFF	TGTGCCAGCAGCTTAAGGGTACAGGGGACTAATGAAAAACTGTTTTTT
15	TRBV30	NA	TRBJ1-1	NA	CAWSVWLGVNTEAFF	TGTGCCTGGAGTGTCTGGTTGGGGGTGAACACTGAAGCTTTCTTT
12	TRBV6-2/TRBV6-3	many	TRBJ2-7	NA	CASSSDPAEQYF	TGTGCCAGCAGTTCCGACCCCGCCGAGCAGTACTTC
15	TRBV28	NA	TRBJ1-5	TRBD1	CASSSGTANNQPQHF	TGTGCCAGCAGTTCCGGGACAGCCAACAATCAGCCCCAGCATTTT
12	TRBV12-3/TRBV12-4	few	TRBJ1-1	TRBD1	CAGSPDRAEAFF	TGTGCCGGCAGTCCCGACAGGGCTGAAGCTTTCTTT
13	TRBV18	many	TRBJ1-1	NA	CASSQDRNTEAFF	TGTGCCAGCAGTCAGGACAGGAACACTGAAGCTTTCTTT
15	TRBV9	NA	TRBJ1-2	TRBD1	CVSSVAGQGDYGYTF	TGTGTCAGCAGCGTAGCGGGACAGGGGGACTATGGCTACACCTTC
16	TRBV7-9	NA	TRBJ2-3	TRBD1	CASSRNSGTGADTQYF	TGTGCCAGCAGCAGGAACTCCGGGACAGGGGCAGATACGCAGTATTTT
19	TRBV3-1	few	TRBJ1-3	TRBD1	CASSQARDRGRLSGNTIYF	TGTGCCAGCAGCCAAGCCCGGGACAGGGGGCGACTCTCTGGAAACACCATATATTTT
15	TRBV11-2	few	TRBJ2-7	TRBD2	CASSLIGGSGDEQYF	TGTGCCAGCAGCTTAATTGGAGGTAGCGGGGACGAGCAGTACTTC
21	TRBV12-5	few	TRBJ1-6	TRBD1	CASGLANRDRNSQMNNSPLHF	TGTGCTAGTGGTTTGGCAAACCGGGACAGAAATTCGCAGATGAATAATTCACCCCTCCACTTT
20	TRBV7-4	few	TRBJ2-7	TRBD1	CAGSFSPLGTGEVSGYEQYF	TGTGCCGGCAGCTTTTCCCCCCTCGGGACAGGTGAAGTTAGTGGCTACGAGCAGTACTTC
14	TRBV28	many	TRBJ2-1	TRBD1	CASSWAGGGGEQFF	TGTGCCAGCAGTTGGGCAGGGGGCGGAGGTGAGCAGTTCTTC
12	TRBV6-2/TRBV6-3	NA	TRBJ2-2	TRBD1	CASQGATGELFF	TGTGCCAGCCAGGGGGCCACCGGGGAGCTGTTTTTT
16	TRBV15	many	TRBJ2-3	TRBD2	CATSRASAGDTDTQYF	TGTGCCACCAGCAGAGCATCGGCGGGAGACACAGATACGCAGTATTTT
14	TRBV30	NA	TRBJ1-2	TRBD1	CAWSAPGGAYGYTF	TGTGCCTGGAGTGCCCCAGGGGGCGCTTATGGCTACACCTTC
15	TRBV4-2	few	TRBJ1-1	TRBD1	CASRSYRGLNTEAFF	TGTGCCAGCAGGTCGTACAGGGGGTTGAACACTGAAGCTTTCTTT
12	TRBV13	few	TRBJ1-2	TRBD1	CASSRRDRGYTF	TGTGCCAGCAGCCGCCGGGACAGGGGATACACCTTC